Below are 17 T cell receptor beta chains sequenced from a single sample in a study of T cells after posttransplantation cyclophosphamide. Here immunoSEQ multiplex PCR was the method, and the copy in TCRdb shows in-frame clones only, minus some. This table has about 42,000 clones, about 92% appearing once. Treatment was busulfan-fludarabine conditioning, a marrow graft, and cyclophosphamide on days +3 and +4. Specimen: PBMCs, collected less than 70 days after allogeneic stem cell transplant with posttransplant cyclophosphamide. These receptors were collected from a male patient aged 60 to 75 who received an allogeneic stem cell transplant from a related donor and was CMV-positive. Some T cells could come from the graft donor.

This clone was recorded only once. V gene TRBV30 combines with J gene TRBJ1-5; D may be TRBD1 (5 bases). Between the trimmed V and J ends, which lost 4 bases and 4 bases, there was a span of 14 bases. From germline, CDR1 is GTSNPN and CDR2 SVGIG (reference sequence). The CDR3 spans 14 residues. This CDR3 reads CAWNRQGMNQPQHF. CDR3 DNA: TGTGCCTGGAACAGGCAGGGAATGAATCAGCCCCAGCATTTT.

There are a few counts of this clone. Germline and junction disagree at one end, which may indicate a read error. The chain couples TRBV7-8 to TRBJ2-5; 14 bases fit TRBD2. CDR3 size: 18 residues. Germline lookup yields CDR1 SGHVS and CDR2 FQNEAQ. The CDR3 coding sequence is TGTGCCAGCAGCCCAGTTCGGGCAGGACTAGCGGGGGGCCCTTTTAAGGACTTC. Residues: CASSPVRAGLAGGPFKDF.

DNA of the CDR3: TGTGCCAGCTCCCAATCTAGGTTAGCACTAGCCGTTGAGCAGTTCTTC. Translating it yields CASSQSRLALAVEQFF. The chain uses TRBV18 and TRBJ2-1, with D tentatively TRBD2 (6 bases). The V gene's germline CDR1 is KGHSH and CDR2 LQKENI. V was clipped by 6 bases and J by 9 bases, with 24 bases between them. The CDR3 is 16 residues long.

The chain is built from TRBV5-8 and TRBJ1-1; possible D gene TRBD1, 5 bases. Germline lookup yields CDR1 SGHTS and CDR2 YDEGEE. This CDR3 has 13 residues. V was pared by 0 bases and J by 6 bases, with 9 bases between. The CDR3 is CASSLGGGAEAFF. CDR3 DNA sequence: TGTGCCAGCAGCTTGGGGGGCGGAGCTGAAGCTTTCTTT.

This sequence joins TRBV2 and TRBJ1-5, with D tentatively TRBD1 (6 bases). The V gene's germline CDR1 is SNHLY and CDR2 FYNNEI. V was cut by 5 bases and J by 0 bases, with 11 bases left in between. The CDR3 is made up of 15 amino acids. The CDR3 DNA reads as TGTGCCAGCAGTCCTTCAGGGGATAGCAATCAGCCCCAGCATTTT. This codes for CASSPSGDSNQPQHF.

The chain has TRBV5-1 and TRBJ2-2, with D possibly TRBD1 on 6 matching bases. V shed 0 bases and J shed 4 bases, with 13 bases lying between them. CDR1 is SGHRS and CDR2 is YFSETQ in the germline V gene. There are 16 residues in the CDR3. The chain's CDR3 is CASSLGTGTRTGELFF. CDR3 DNA sequence: TGCGCCAGCAGCTTGGGTACAGGGACCCGCACCGGGGAGCTGTTTTTT.

V gene TRBV27 combines with J gene TRBJ1-2; no clear D gene. Germline CDR1 and CDR2: MNHEY and SMNVEV (reference sequence). This CDR3 contains 13 residues. Trimming cost V 6 bases and J 0 bases, with 8 bases left between them. The CDR3, as DNA: TGTGCCAGCAGCGACGGAGCTAACTATGGCTACACCTTC. Translated, it gives CASSDGANYGYTF.

J is TRBJ1-6 and V is TRBV30, with D unresolved. Per germline, CDR1 GTSNPN and CDR2 SVGIG (reference sequence). The CDR3 is 13 residues long. Trimming removed 4 bases from V and 8 bases from J, with 12 bases in between. CDR3 sequence reads: CAWNQVRDSPLHF. CDR3 coding DNA: TGTGCCTGGAATCAAGTTAGAGATTCACCCCTCCACTTT. Combining the CDR3 with reference TRBV30 and TRBJ1-6 gives the whole variable domain SQTIHQWPATLVQPVGSPLSLECTVEGTSNPNLYWYRQAAGRGLQLLFYSVGIGQISSEVPQNLSASRPQDRQFILSSKKLLLSDSGFYLCAWNQVRDSPLHFGNGTRLTVT.

The chain has TRBV19 and TRBJ2-3; D call uncertain. The germline V gene encodes CDR1 LNHDA and CDR2 SQIVND (reference sequence). The CDR3 totals 13 residues. Trimming shortened V by 1 base and J by 3 bases, and 5 bases separated the two germline ends. For the CDR3, the DNA is TGTGCCAGTAGTATAGTGGCAACAGATACGCAGTATTTT. Translating it yields CASSIVATDTQYF.

The genes are TRBV6-5 and TRBJ1-2; a weak D match, TRBD1 (6 bases). The CDR3 runs to 14 residues. Looked up from germline, CDR1 is MNHEY and CDR2 is SVGAGI. The germline V and J ends were trimmed by 7 bases and 1 base, with 13 bases remaining between them. The CDR3 DNA is TGTGCCAGCACCCCGGGACACCTTAACTATGGCTACACCTTC. Protein: CASTPGHLNYGYTF.

The CDR3 sequence: CATSRSTSPETQYF. CDR3 coding DNA: TGTGCCACCAGCAGATCGACTAGCCCAGAGACCCAGTACTTC. The chain employs TRBV15 and TRBJ2-5, with TRBD2 matching over 7 bases. The CDR3 runs to 14 residues. Trimming at V came to 2 bases and at J to 4 bases, leaving 4 bases not matched to a gene. The germline V gene encodes CDR1 LNHNV and CDR2 YYDKDF (reference sequence).

This chain uses TRBV9 with TRBJ2-3; D is ambiguous. Deletions cut 3 bases from V and 2 bases from J, with 4 bases between. This CDR3 is built from 12 residues. Germline CDR1 is SGDLS and CDR2 is YYNGEE. CDR3 sequence: CASSASTDTQYF. Written as DNA, the CDR3 is TGTGCCAGCAGCGCCTCCACAGATACGCAGTATTTT.

This sequence joins TRBV5-5 and TRBJ2-2; D not certain. The CDR3 covers 14 residues. Germline V gene sequence: CDR1 SGHKS, CDR2 YYEKEE (reference sequence). V lost 1 base to trimming and J lost 1 base, with 5 bases between them. CDR3 sequence reads: CASSLSLNTGELFF. The DNA for the CDR3 is TGTGCCAGCAGCTTGTCCCTGAACACCGGGGAGCTGTTTTTT.

The chain carries TRBV4-1 and TRBJ2-6; 8 bases are a match to TRBD2. Trimming took 0 bases from V and 0 from J; bases not matched to a gene: 13. The CDR3 has 21 amino acids. Per the germline V gene, CDR1 is MGHRA and CDR2 is YSYEKL. The CDR3 nucleotides read TGCGCCAGCAGCCAAGAGGGGGCCGGACTAGCCGAACGCTCTGGGGCCAACGTCCTGACTTTC. This encodes CASSQEGAGLAERSGANVLTF.

In regard to this clone: Distinct nucleotide sequences in the sample also encode this CDR3. This sequence joins TRBV9 and TRBJ1-6, with 9 bases that match TRBD1. The germline CDR1 and CDR2 sequences are SGDLS and YYNGEE. The V gene end was trimmed by 3 bases and the J gene end by 9 bases; junction bases not matched to a gene: 7. This CDR3 contains 15 residues. This chain's CDR3 is CASSGGTGKGSPLHF. CDR3 sequence (DNA): TGTGCCAGCAGCGGCGGGACAGGGAAGGGTTCACCCCTCCACTTT.

The chain combines TRBV10-2 with TRBJ1-1; weak D call: TRBD1 (6 bases). The V gene lost 7 bases and the J gene lost 1 base, with 16 bases spanning the gap. There are 15 residues in the CDR3. The germline V gene has CDR1 WSHSY and CDR2 SAAADI. The CDR3 is CASTPGATKNTEAFF. CDR3 nucleotide sequence: TGCGCCAGCACTCCAGGGGCCACTAAGAACACTGAAGCTTTCTTT.

The chain couples TRBV5-6 to TRBJ1-2, with D possibly being TRBD1 (5 bases). Deletions cut 4 bases from V and 0 bases from J, with 10 bases between. There are 14 residues in the CDR3. Germline V gene lookup returns CDR1 SGHDT and CDR2 YYEEEE. CDR3 residues: CASSPMGPNYGYTF. CDR3 DNA: TGTGCCAGCAGCCCCATGGGGCCTAACTATGGCTACACCTTC.